There are many counts of the clone carrying this T cell receptor beta chain. TCRdb itself ran the 5' RACE reads through MiXCR, one entry per CDR3 protein. The sample has 110,000 to 150,000 distinct CDR3 sequences, under 8% seen once. The data originate from a study of T cells after yellow fever vaccination. V was shortened by 3 bases and J by 3 bases, with 12 bases between the two germline ends. The V gene's germline CDR1 is DFQATT and CDR2 SNEGSKA (reference sequence). The CDR3 has 14 amino acids. The gene calls are TRBV20-1 and TRBJ1-5; a weak D match, TRBD1 (5 bases). This clonotype was obtained from a man younger than 45 who received the YFV17D yellow fever vaccine. The material sequenced was CD4+ T cells sorted from PBMCs, taken 10 days after the yellow fever booster vaccination. CDR3 in amino acids: CSASLGVNNQPQHF. Here the CDR3 DNA reads TGCAGTGCTAGCTTGGGGGTAAACAATCAGCCCCAGCATTTT.